The 16 T cell receptor beta chains listed next were all sequenced from one sample in a study of T cells after yellow fever vaccination. MiXCR, run by TCRdb on the 5' RACE reads, gives a single entry per CDR3 protein. This sample yields around 530,000 distinct CDR3 sequences, of which about a sixth are seen a single time; around 16% belongs to the top ten. The source material was PBMCs, sampled around 5 days after the first yellow fever vaccination. All receptors derive from a man aged 18 to 30 who received the YFV17D yellow fever vaccine.

The chain couples TRBV5-1 to TRBJ2-5; 10 bases are shared with TRBD1. CDR3 size: 15 residues. Germline-derived CDR1 and CDR2 are SGHRS and YFSETQ. Losses at the gene ends were 2 bases for V and 5 bases for J; bases not matched to a gene: 6. The CDR3 DNA reads as TGCGCCAGCAGCTTCGGGACAGGGGCGGAGGAGACCCAGTACTTC. This translates into CASSFGTGAEETQYF.

This clonotype showed up many times. An end of the junction does not agree with germline; a read error may underlie this. The chain carries TRBV5-1 and TRBJ2-7; D perhaps matches TRBD1 (6 bases). Germline CDR1 reads SGHRS; CDR2 reads YFSETQ. The CDR3 loop spans 13 amino acids. In DNA, the CDR3 is TGTGCCAGCAGCTTAGAAGGGGGCTACGAGCAGTACTTC. This translates into CASSLEGGYEQYF.

This clonotype was recorded a few times. The chain employs TRBV20-1 and TRBJ2-5, with 10 nucleotides matching TRBD1. The length of the CDR3 is 15 residues. CDR1 is DFQATT and CDR2 is SNEGSKA in the germline V gene (reference sequence). Trimming removed 5 bases from V and 1 base from J; junction bases left unmatched: 7. As DNA, the CDR3 is TGCAGTGCTCGATGGGACAGGGGAGGCCAAGAGACCCAGTACTTC. Translation gives CSARWDRGGQETQYF.

There are many counts of this clonotype. The J gene is TRBJ1-6, the V gene TRBV30; D is uncertain. V was pared by 8 bases and J by 4 bases, with 12 bases between. The CDR3 extends over 13 amino acids. Germline V lookup: CDR1 GTSNPN, CDR2 SVGIG (reference sequence). DNA for the CDR3: TGTGCCCGGACGGAGAAATATAATTCACCCCTCCACTTT. Translated, it gives CARTEKYNSPLHF.

This clonotype was counted a few times. The chain carries TRBV5-1 and TRBJ2-1; D may be TRBD2 (6 bases). CDR3 size: 11 residues. The ends were cut back, 5 bases at V and 15 bases at J, with 15 bases in the middle. Germline values: CDR1 SGHRS, CDR2 YFSETQ. The CDR3 is CASRLAADLFF. The CDR3 nucleotides are TGCGCCAGCAGATTAGCGGCGGATCTGTTCTTC.

This clonotype has at least ten counts. V and J are TRBV27 and TRBJ1-5; D remains unclear. The CDR3 consists of 14 residues. Between the trimmed V and J ends, which lost 6 bases and 3 bases, there was a span of 12 bases. Germline V gene data show CDR1 as MNHEY and CDR2 as SMNVEV (reference sequence). The CDR3 bases are TGTGCCAGCAGCCGACCGGGCTACAATCAGCCCCAGCATTTT. Protein: CASSRPGYNQPQHF.

This clonotype was seen a handful of times. This chain links TRBV7-9 with TRBJ2-3; the match to TRBD1 covers 8 bases. The CDR3 contains 14 residues. The germline gives CDR1 SEHNR, CDR2 FQNEAQ (reference sequence). The V segment lost 5 bases and the J segment 7 bases; nucleotides outside the gene matches: 8. The CDR3 region has the DNA TGTGCCAGCAGCAATGAGACAGGGGCGAATACGCAGTATTTT. It yields the protein CASSNETGANTQYF.

This clonotype appeared many times. This chain connects TRBV9 to TRBJ2-5; 9 bases are a match to TRBD2. Germline CDR1 and CDR2: SGDLS and YYNGEE. This CDR3 is built from 18 residues. V was clipped by 4 bases and J by 4 bases; unmatched bases: 17. In nucleotides, the CDR3 is TGTGCCAGCAGCCTCTCGGCGGGGGTAGCGGGGGTCCTAGAGACCCAGTACTTC. This translates into CASSLSAGVAGVLETQYF.

Many counts were recorded for this clonotype. The J gene is TRBJ2-3, the V gene TRBV12-3 or TRBV12-4; tentatively, D is TRBD1 (5 bases). This CDR3 contains 14 residues. The V gene lost 1 base and the J gene lost 3 bases, with 8 bases spanning the gap. The CDR3 loop reads CASSLGQPTDTQYF. In nucleotides, the CDR3 is TGTGCCAGCAGTTTAGGACAGCCGACAGATACGCAGTATTTT.

The chain is built from TRBV5-1 and TRBJ2-1, with TRBD2 matching over 9 bases. The J segment lost 6 bases and the V segment lost 0 bases, leaving 1 base of the junction unmatched. Looked up from germline, CDR1 is SGHRS and CDR2 is YFSETQ. The CDR3 runs to 14 residues. The CDR3 DNA is TGCGCCAGCAGCTTGGAAGCGGGGGGCAATGAGCAGTTCTTC. Translated, it gives CASSLEAGGNEQFF.

This clonotype was picked up a small number of times. V is TRBV15 and J is TRBJ1-1, with no clear D. Looked up from germline, CDR1 is LNHNV and CDR2 is YYDKDF (reference sequence). The CDR3 runs 14 residues. The V gene lost 4 bases and the J gene lost 1 base, with 10 bases spanning the gap. CDR3 in DNA: TGTGCCACCAGCATATTCACAGCGAACACTGAAGCTTTCTTT. Translated, it gives CATSIFTANTEAFF.

The gene calls are TRBV12-3 or TRBV12-4 and TRBJ1-4; the D gene is possibly TRBD1 (6 bases). Trimming removed 6 bases at V and 5 bases at J, with 16 bases between. CDR3 length equals 15 residues. DNA of the CDR3: TGTGCCAGCAGCCCGCCCACAGGGTACAATGAAAAACTGTTTTTT. As protein: CASSPPTGYNEKLFF.

V and J are TRBV6-5 and TRBJ2-1; TRBD1 matches 8 bases. This CDR3 comprises 17 residues. Per germline, CDR1 MNHEY and CDR2 SVGAGI. V lost 4 bases to trimming and J lost 7 bases; unmatched junction nucleotides: 15. Here the CDR3 reads CASSSQRTGWNWNEQFF. CDR3 coding DNA: TGTGCCAGCAGTTCCCAAAGGACAGGGTGGAACTGGAATGAGCAGTTCTTC.

The J gene is TRBJ2-1, the V gene TRBV28, with D possibly being TRBD1 (6 bases). CDR3 length: 13 residues. The germline V gene has CDR1 MDHEN and CDR2 SYDVKM. Trimming cost V 6 bases and J 7 bases, with 13 bases left between them. CDR3 in DNA: TGTGCCAGCAGCCAGGGGTCATGGAATGAGCAGTTCTTC. As protein: CASSQGSWNEQFF.

The V and J genes are TRBV9 and TRBJ2-1; TRBD2 matches 12 bases. The CDR3 extends over 15 amino acids. Per the germline V gene, CDR1 is SGDLS and CDR2 is YYNGEE. Trimming at V came to 3 bases and at J to 5 bases, leaving 3 bases not matched to a gene. This CDR3 reads CASSGTSGGNNEQFF. The CDR3 DNA follows: TGTGCCAGCAGCGGCACTAGCGGGGGGAACAATGAGCAGTTCTTC.

The chain employs TRBV29-1 and TRBJ2-3; 13 bases are a match to TRBD2. The V segment lost 3 bases and the J segment 5 bases; nucleotides outside the gene matches: 2. The length of the CDR3 is 14 residues. CDR1 is SQVTM and CDR2 is ANQGSEA in the germline V gene. In nucleotides, the CDR3 is TGCAGCGTTGAGCGACTAGCGGGGGGAGATACGCAGTATTTT. Its protein product is CSVERLAGGDTQYF.